The present T cell receptor beta chain was sequenced within a study of cytomegalovirus exposure and HLA in healthy donors (dated by TCRdb to 2016 to 2017). Background on the whole study: In an earlier analysis of some 610 of the donors, around 290 Gb of sequence data and approximately 120 million unique TCR beta sequences from approximately 180 million T cells were reported. Around 320 gigabases of sequencing data and tens of millions of unique TCR sequences were included in an early release covering several hundred HLA-typed donors. Of the 350 to 400 genotyped donors, over 65% fell in the genetic ancestry cluster associated with self-reported Caucasian donors. The study aimed to test whether cataloging public T cell receptors could reveal signatures of past pathogen exposure. The study used immunosequencing to profile the T cell repertoires of approximately 690 subjects and linked those repertoires to cytomegalovirus serostatus. Besides the first cohort of around 700 subjects, a separate validation cohort made up of 90 to 150 different subjects was used. To predict cytomegalovirus infection status, the study brought together high-throughput TCR immunosequencing, statistical association of individual TCRs with disease status, and machine learning. In a later analysis, previously published TCR beta repertoires from fewer than 750 donors were re-analyzed and high-resolution HLA genotyping was added so that TCR occurrence patterns could be studied. In the later analysis, no new phenotypic data were used to find candidate immune exposures; instead, reliance was placed on TCR beta sequences and their occurrence across donors. An earlier analysis of fewer than 750 of the donors used high-throughput TCR beta sequencing to judge whether each TCR beta V gene segment behaved as functional or pseudogenic. Donor age, sex, ethnicity and CMV serostatus were compiled alongside the repertoire data. A later genetic analysis took genome-wide SNP genotypes for 398 of the 666 donors and used that subset as a discovery cohort. All discovery cohort repertoires had been generated using a single sequencing platform. HLA typing included class I and class II loci at four-digit resolution. The number of donors typed differed by locus, with roughly 620-630 for A, B, C, DRB1 and DQB1, around 500 for DQA1, 600 to 610 for DPA1, and around 460 for DPB1. Because of strong linkage in the cohort, four to six DR-DQ haplotypes were treated as single units for association and clustering. Among a few hundred genotyped donors of the cohort, an average of around 240,000 unique TCR beta nucleotide sequences were sequenced per donor, roughly 18% of them non-productive. What the study reported, not specific to this receptor: Correlated functional status among segregating V segments might reflect linkage disequilibrium, but an unknown experimental factor could not be ruled out. While some public TCRs were present in many individuals, most TCR sequences turned up only very rarely across donors. In a later genetic analysis, a missense DCLRE1C variant was associated with V-gene and J-gene trimming of TCR beta chains, and the association was replicated in an independent cohort. Some IMGT-functional V segments, including TRBV6-2 and TRBV6-3, could not be distinguished by the 87-base-pair reads and were therefore excluded. According to a later genetic analysis, donors in an Asian-associated ancestry cluster had fewer N-insertions in productive TCRs than the roughly 660-donor mean. The only immune exposure information available for the cohort was CMV serostatus. In the study, around 150 TCR beta chains were listed as associated with cytomegalovirus. Because HLA typing was missing for some donors at each locus, association tests included only the typed subset. According to a later analysis, most CMV-associated TCR beta chains appeared to be HLA-restricted, and the HLA associations seemed to be driven largely by CMV exposure. In vitro tests confirmed that a few of the cytomegalovirus-associated TCR beta chains recognize cytomegalovirus antigens. In an earlier analysis of 587 of the donors, most TCR beta V segments were observed in productive rearrangements about 90% or about 30% of the time, broadly matching IMGT annotations. At a false discovery rate of 0.05, a later analysis linked some 18,000 TCR beta sequences to specific HLA alleles. The sequencing pipeline was judged likely to have produced a cluster of highly shared sequence variants as a technical artifact. In both the original and validation cohorts, the classifier was reported to diagnose cytomegalovirus status with high specificity and sensitivity. A later analysis found that TCR association rates varied across HLA loci, with DRB1 alleles showing the most associated TCRs and HLA-C alleles the fewest. It was suggested by the authors that the approach could potentially be generalized to other disease states and immunological phenotypes. The earlier analysis of 450 to 700 of the donors excluded about 16 rarely observed V segments, including chromosome 9 orphons, because counts were too low. Presence/absence analyses assumed roughly uniform sequencing depth across donors, an assumption that may not hold. A further reported finding was that TCR beta sequences accurately predicted the HLA-A and HLA-B alleles for most subjects in the first cohort. When HLA alleles, especially DR and DQ, strongly co-occurred, TCR associations were difficult to assign to individual alleles. In a later analysis, HLA-associated TCR beta chains showed more clonal expansion and lower generation probabilities than non-associated chains that were equally common. The cohort was sequenced for TCR beta chains only, and without alpha or paired-chain data the features that could be detected were limited. Several of the top co-occurrence clusters appeared to be linked to parvovirus B19, influenza, CMV and Epstein-Barr virus, according to a later analysis.

The cohort was made up of under 800 healthy bone marrow donors. At the time of sampling, all cohort members were nominally healthy, though unrecorded immune exposures were likely present. The donor tested CMV seropositive and was one of the 289 seropositive cohort members. A peripheral blood sample was collected from each donor, and TCR beta sequencing was performed on peripheral blood mononuclear cells. The Qiagen DNeasy Blood Extraction Kit was used to extract genomic DNA from the blood cell samples. As regards this clone: Its antigen is not yet known. No quality values exist for individual bases; no much larger clone is one base distant.

Library construction relied on the immunoSEQ multiplex PCR assay. A mixture of 60 forward primers for TCR Vbeta segments and 13 reverse primers for TCR Jbeta segments was used in the multiplex PCR. The CDR3 region of rearranged TCR beta genes was amplified from genomic DNA by a multiplex PCR assay. On the Illumina HiSeq System, the amplified TCR beta libraries were sequenced as 87-base-pair reads. Regarding the original processing steps: A later analysis counted about 80 million unique TCR beta chains across the 666 repertoires, and around 9.9 million of these chains were shared by at least two donors. To remove PCR and sequencing errors, raw reads were error-corrected and collapsed into unique sequences using a nearest-neighbor algorithm that merged closely related sequences. To assign V, D and J gene segments, CDR3 sequences were aligned to IMGT reference sequences. For a sequence to be retained, a match of at least six nucleotides was required to both a V gene segment and a J gene segment. Rearrangements were called productive when the CDR3 lacked stop codons and stayed in frame with V and J; all others were non-productive. Following IMGT convention, CDR3 was defined as the stretch from the second conserved V-encoded cysteine up to the conserved J-encoded phenylalanine. The earlier analysis of approximately 590 of the donors excluded any sequence lacking an unambiguous match to a single V gene segment. An earlier analysis of just under 600 of the donors called V segments functional above 56.7% productive rearrangements and segregating when the between-donor standard deviation exceeded 5%. A statistical classification framework was built for diagnosing cytomegalovirus status from the catalog of TCR beta chain sequences. A later analysis assigned V and J genes by comparing TCR nucleotide sequences with IMGT/GENE-DB human TR gene sequences. Using the TCRdist pipeline, a later analysis assigned CDR3 sequences along with most-parsimonious VDJ recombination scenarios. In a later analysis, each TCR beta chain was defined by its CDR3 amino acid sequence together with its V-gene family, and reads lacking a unique V-gene family were excluded. A later analysis removed several hundred highly shared, low-generation-probability nucleotide sequences to deal with suspected cross-contamination and a sequencing artifact. In a later analysis, a clonal expansion index for each public chain was calculated from normalized within-repertoire ranks of inferred template counts. Generation probabilities in a later analysis came from a VDJ recombination model fitted to out-of-frame rearrangements, and those results were checked against IGoR. In a later analysis, hypergeometric tests were used to score TCR-TCR, TCR-HLA and TCR-CMV co-occurrence, with a repertoire-size bias correction applied to TCR pairs. To estimate false discovery rates, a later analysis permuted the HLA or CMV assignments 20 times. A later analysis grouped co-occurring TCRs with DBSCAN, adding TCRdist sequence similarity when clustering within HLA-allele-positive subsets. Co-occurrence clustering excluded repertoires with fewer than 30,000 or more than 120,000 public chains, plus five with anomalous nucleotide sharing. TCRdb limited this immuneACCESS table to in-frame rearrangements with V and J called. A share of clones is missing; checked studies link under half to unresolved V genes, and the rest is unexplained. The V and J calls and clone size were taken over from that table, and D and trimming were inferred from the DNA. Recorded for this sample are around 79,000 clones; 65% to 75% of them occurred a single time. The biggest ten clones account for 15% to 20% of the sample.

CDR1 and CDR2, per the germline V gene (reference sequence), are SEHNR and FQNEAQ. Trimming costs V 5 bases and J 6 bases, and their ends lie 22 bases apart. The CDR3 covers 16 residues, taking in both the cysteine and the phenylalanine. Only the CDR3 portion is preserved as DNA: 48 bases, with reading frame beginning at the first base. This receptor chain uses TRBV7-9 and TRBJ1-1; the D gene is perhaps TRBD1, from 5 matching bases. The sequencing sample was made of PBMCs. This clonotype was obtained from a woman aged 40-49 years in good health and CMV-seropositive. The CDR3 amino acid sequence is: CASSPGRAWEGAEAFF. The sequenced DNA is TGTGCCAGCAGCCCAGGGCGAGCTTGGGAGGGCGCTGAAGCTTTCTTT.